At least ten counts were recorded for the clone carrying this T cell receptor (beta chain). Its antigen is not identified. This entry belongs to a study of T cell repertoires in cytomegalovirus infection. TCRdb fed the reads into MiXCR, producing one record per CDR3 protein. The data contain 400,000 to 550,000 distinct CDR3 sequences, over 9% of them seen just once; the ten biggest clones take up about 10%. Study-wide points: HLA-C-restricted, CMV-specific TCR beta clonotypes were dominant ex vivo. CMV carriers having the relevant HLA were flagged by cumulative public TCR beta family frequency.

The sequence was obtained from a human donor in good health (CMV status not recorded). Some clones in this sample may be carry-over from other donors' samples. Sample: PBMCs.

In DNA, the CDR3 is TGCGCCAGCAGCTTGGCCGGGACAGGGGGCACTGAAGCTTTCTTT. It yields the protein CASSLAGTGGTEAFF. The V and J genes are TRBV5-1 and TRBJ1-1, with 11 bases fitting TRBD1. The CDR3 spans 15 residues. The J segment lost 4 bases and the V segment lost 0 bases, leaving 2 bases of the junction unmatched. CDR1 is SGHRS, CDR2 YFSETQ, per germline.